The present TCR beta chain was sequenced within a study of spatial heterogeneity in lung cancer. TCRdb analysed the 5' RACE reads with MiXCR anew, one entry per CDR3 protein. The sample lists roughly 15,000 distinct CDR3 sequences, approximately 20% occurring once. Germline CDR1 and CDR2: SGHAT and FQNNGV. The junction had 4 bases not matched to a gene; V was cut back by 8 bases and J by 0 bases. The CDR3 is 14 residues long. By proportion, this clonotype is medium-sized. Time point noted: blood at routine non-recurrence follow-up after resection. The chain links TRBV11-2 to TRBJ2-1, with 7 bases matching TRBD2. Material: PBMCs, obtained at follow-up. The sequence was collected from a male donor with early-stage non-small cell lung cancer. CDR3: CASGGGFSYNEQFF. The CDR3 DNA follows: TGTGCCAGCGGCGGGGGATTCTCCTACAATGAGCAGTTCTTC.